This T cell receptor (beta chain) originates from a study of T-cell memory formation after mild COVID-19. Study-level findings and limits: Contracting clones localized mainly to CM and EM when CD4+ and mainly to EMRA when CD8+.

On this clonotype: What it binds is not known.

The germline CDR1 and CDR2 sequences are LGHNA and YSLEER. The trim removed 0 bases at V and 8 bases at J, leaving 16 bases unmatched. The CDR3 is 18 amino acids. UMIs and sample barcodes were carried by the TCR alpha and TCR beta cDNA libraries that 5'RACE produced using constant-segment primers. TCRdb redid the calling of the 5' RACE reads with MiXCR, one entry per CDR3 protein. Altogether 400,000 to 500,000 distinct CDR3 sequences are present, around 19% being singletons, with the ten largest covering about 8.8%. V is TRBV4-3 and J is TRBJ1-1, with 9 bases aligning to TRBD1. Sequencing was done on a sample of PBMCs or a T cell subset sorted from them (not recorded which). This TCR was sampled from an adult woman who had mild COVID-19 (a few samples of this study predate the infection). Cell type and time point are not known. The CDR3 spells CASSQDWRWDRERAEAFF. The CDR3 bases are TGCGCCAGCAGCCAAGATTGGCGTTGGGACAGGGAGAGGGCGGAAGCTTTCTTT.